This entry lists 23 T cell receptor beta chains sequenced from one sample in a study of shared clonotypes between healthy human individuals. Profiling relied on immunoSEQ multiplex PCR, and the TCRdb table lists in-frame clones only, not all of them. The repertoire consists of 550,000 to 850,000 clones, with 55% to 80% occurring once and the leading ten covering around 1.8%. Material: memory CD4+ T cells sorted from blood. Subset given: CD45RA-negative fraction. These receptors were taken from a woman younger than 45 in good health.

This rearrangement joins TRBV5-6 to TRBJ2-3; D may be TRBD1 (7 bases). The V and J ends lost 0 bases and 8 bases respectively, with 13 bases between them. Looked up from germline, CDR1 is SGHDT and CDR2 is YYEEEE. The CDR3 length is 14 residues. The CDR3 loop is CASSLGTGGSTQYF. CDR3 DNA sequence: TGTGCCAGCAGCTTGGGGACAGGAGGGTCTACGCAGTATTTT.

This clone is a singleton in its sample. The gene calls are TRBV5-4 and TRBJ2-5; D not certain. The germline V gene has CDR1 SGHNT and CDR2 YYREEE (reference sequence). This CDR3 is built from 13 residues. Trimming removed 4 bases at V and 5 bases at J, with 12 bases between. The CDR3 DNA reads as TGTGCCAGCAGCACGACTCGGCGGGAGACCCAGTACTTC. Translated: CASSTTRRETQYF.

This clone was observed a few times. The rearrangement joins TRBV28 to TRBJ1-5; 9 positions match TRBD1. Unmatched junction bases numbered 8, after V lost 3 bases and J lost 5 bases. Germline V CDR1 and CDR2: MDHEN, SYDVKM. The CDR3 sequence is 16 residues long. The CDR3 DNA is TGTGCCAGCAGTTTTATTGGGACAGGGAGGGATCAGCCCCAGCATTTT. Its protein is CASSFIGTGRDQPQHF.

This clone was counted ten times or more. V gene TRBV2 combines with J gene TRBJ2-1; 10 bases line up with TRBD2. The germline V gene has CDR1 SNHLY and CDR2 FYNNEI. The V and J ends lost 1 base and 7 bases, in that order; junction bases with no gene match: 4. There are 15 residues in the CDR3. Here the CDR3 DNA reads TGTGCCAGCAGTGAAGAGCGGGAGGGATTGAATGAGCAGTTCTTC. This translates into CASSEEREGLNEQFF.

This sequence joins TRBV9 and TRBJ1-4; D is ambiguous. The germline gives CDR1 SGDLS, CDR2 YYNGEE. The V end lost 2 bases, the J end lost 6 bases, and 11 bases lay between the germline ends. The CDR3 is 14 amino acids. The CDR3 sequence is CASSVFNDDEKLFF. The DNA for the CDR3 is TGTGCCAGCAGCGTCTTCAACGATGATGAAAAACTGTTTTTT.

The rearrangement links TRBV18 to TRBJ2-6; possibly TRBD1 or TRBD2 for D (6 bases each). The V end was cut by 6 bases, the J end by 2 bases, with 17 bases between. Germline loops: CDR1 KGHSH, CDR2 LQKENI. The CDR3 spans 17 residues. The CDR3 sequence is CASSIDTGRTGANVLTF. Here the CDR3 DNA reads TGTGCCAGCTCGATAGACACAGGGAGGACTGGGGCCAACGTCCTGACTTTC.

The chain joins TRBV5-5 to TRBJ2-1; 10 positions match TRBD2. CDR1 is SGHKS and CDR2 is YYEKEE in the germline V gene (reference sequence). Losses at the gene ends were 0 bases for V and 9 bases for J; bases not matched to a gene: 6. CDR3 size: 15 residues. The CDR3 loop reads CASSLGAGGHGEQFF. CDR3 nucleotide sequence: TGTGCCAGCAGCTTGGGAGCGGGAGGGCACGGTGAGCAGTTCTTC.

V and J are TRBV7-3 and TRBJ1-2, with no clear D. The CDR3 sequence is 16 residues long. V lost 2 bases and J lost 3, with 16 bases in between. The germline V gene has CDR1 SGHTA and CDR2 FQGTGA. This CDR3 reads CASSLEPGDAYYGYTF. The CDR3 DNA follows: TGTGCCAGCAGCTTAGAGCCCGGCGACGCCTACTATGGCTACACCTTC.

The rearrangement links TRBV23-1 to TRBJ2-1; D possibly uses TRBD1 or TRBD2 (5 bases each). TRBV23-1 is known as an ORF, though its function is uncertain. V was trimmed by 7 bases and J by 5 bases, leaving 15 bases between them. The CDR3 has 14 amino acids. The CDR3 reads CASTILGTDNEQFF. DNA of the CDR3: TGCGCCAGCACCATCCTAGGGACGGACAATGAGCAGTTCTTC.

Ten or more counts support this clone. The rearrangement uses TRBV11-2 and TRBJ2-1; a weak D match, TRBD2 (5 bases). The CDR3 contains 15 residues. Germline loops: CDR1 SGHAT, CDR2 FQNNGV. The V gene lost 5 bases and the J gene lost 5 bases, with 16 bases spanning the gap. The CDR3: CASSLLIAKNNEQFF. The CDR3 DNA reads TGTGCCAGCAGCCTATTAATAGCGAAAAACAATGAGCAGTTCTTC.

This clone appeared a few times. The chain joins TRBV7-2 to TRBJ2-3; D uncertain. The CDR3 length is 15 residues. CDR1 SGHTA and CDR2 FQGNSA come from the germline V gene. Trimming stripped 1 base from V and 4 bases from J, with 12 bases between. The CDR3 spells CASSLVVLVADTQYF. In DNA, the CDR3 is TGTGCCAGCAGCTTAGTGGTCTTGGTCGCAGATACGCAGTATTTT.

CDR3 nucleotide sequence: TGTGCCAGCAGTCGTACTAGGGGTGATGAAGAGACCCAGTACTTC. Protein: CASSRTRGDEETQYF. This chain links TRBV6-5 with TRBJ2-5; D is tentatively TRBD1 or TRBD2 (5 bases each). The germline V and J ends were trimmed by 5 bases and 3 bases, with 16 bases remaining between them. The CDR3 extends over 15 amino acids. Germline values: CDR1 MNHEY, CDR2 SVGAGI.

Regarding this clone: Other DNA sequences in the sample encode the same CDR3. V and J are TRBV9 and TRBJ1-1; D uncertain. The CDR3 covers 14 residues. V dropped 0 bases and J dropped 1 base, with 7 bases sitting between them. In germline, CDR1 is SGDLS, CDR2 YYNGEE. CDR3 in amino acids: CASSVGAGNTEAFF. Written as DNA, the CDR3 is TGTGCCAGCAGCGTAGGGGCCGGGAACACTGAAGCTTTCTTT. Drawing the rest from reference TRBV9 and TRBJ1-1, the complete variable domain is DSGVTQTPKHLITATGQRVTLRCSPRSGDLSVYWYQQSLDQGLQFLIQYYNGEERAKGNILERFSAQQFPDLHSELNLSSLELGDSALYFCASSVGAGNTEAFFGQGTRLTVV.

This clone came up a few times. The chain has TRBV6-1 and TRBJ1-5; D is unclear. This CDR3 spans 11 amino acids. Germline V gives CDR1 MNHNS, CDR2 SASEGT. V lost 1 base and J lost 13, with 8 bases in between. The CDR3 nucleotides read TGTGCCAGCAGTGAAGGTTACAGTCAGCATTTT. Protein product: CASSEGYSQHF.

V gene TRBV19 combines with J gene TRBJ1-1; D is unresolved. The CDR3 covers 12 residues. Germline assignment: CDR1 LNHDA and CDR2 SQIVND (reference sequence). Trimming cost V 6 bases and J 13 bases, with 18 bases left between them. CDR3 protein: CASRGDDTKFFF. The CDR3 nucleotides are TGTGCCAGTAGGGGTGACGATACGAAGTTTTTCTTT. Using reference TRBV19 and TRBJ1-1 for the parts outside the CDR3, the full variable domain is DGGITQSPKYLFRKEGQNVTLSCEQNLNHDAMYWYRQDPGQGLRLIYYSQIVNDFQKGDIAEGYSVSREKKESFPLTVTSAQKNPTAFYLCASRGDDTKFFFGQGTRLTVV.

This clone was counted once. This chain joins TRBV10-2 and TRBJ2-7, with D perhaps TRBD1 or TRBD2 (5 bases each). This CDR3 region has 12 residues. Between the trimmed V and J ends, which lost 8 bases and 2 bases, there was a span of 10 bases. Germline CDR1 WSHSY, CDR2 SAAADI. The CDR3 sequence is CASWDAAYEQYF. Written as DNA, the CDR3 is TGCGCCAGCTGGGACGCAGCCTACGAGCAGTACTTC.

The chain carries TRBV7-9 and TRBJ2-7; 7 nucleotides match TRBD2. The CDR3 has 14 amino acids. Germline V gene sequence: CDR1 SEHNR, CDR2 FQNEAQ (reference sequence). V shed 3 bases, J shed 4 bases, and the junction held 6 bases outside the gene matches. CDR3 protein: CASSFDQGGYEQYF. The CDR3 coding sequence is TGTGCCAGCAGCTTTGATCAGGGAGGGTACGAGCAGTACTTC.

This chain links TRBV6-6 with TRBJ1-1; 7 positions match TRBD1. Germline loops: CDR1 MNHNY, CDR2 SVGAGI (reference sequence). The CDR3 runs 14 residues. Losses at the gene ends were 5 bases for V and 3 bases for J; bases not matched to a gene: 6. The CDR3 sequence is CASSKGTDYTEAFF. Written as DNA, the CDR3 is TGTGCCAGCAGTAAAGGGACAGATTACACTGAAGCTTTCTTT.

The rearrangement links TRBV7-8 to TRBJ2-6; no definite D call. Trimming removed 6 bases at V and 1 base at J, with 16 bases between. CDR3 length: 17 amino acids. CDR1 and CDR2 from the germline V gene are SGHVS and FQNEAQ. The CDR3 here is CASSLTFLGSGANVLTF. The CDR3 DNA is TGTGCCAGCAGTCTGACGTTCCTAGGTTCTGGGGCCAACGTCCTGACTTTC.

V gene TRBV15 combines with J gene TRBJ2-5; D gene unclear. Germline CDR1 LNHNV, CDR2 YYDKDF (reference sequence). V was clipped by 3 bases and J by 5 bases, with 13 bases between them. This CDR3 comprises 14 residues. CDR3 DNA sequence: TGTGCCACCAGCAGCCTAAGCCGAAGGGAGACCCAGTACTTC. This sequence encodes CATSSLSRRETQYF.

The J gene is TRBJ1-3, the V gene TRBV25-1, with no clear D. Germline-derived CDR1 and CDR2 are MGHDK and SYGVNS. The V gene lost 2 bases and the J gene lost 5 bases, with 10 bases spanning the gap. This CDR3 is built from 14 residues. DNA for the CDR3: TGTGCCAGCAGTGAACAGGCCGGACGAAACACCATATATTTT. It specifies CASSEQAGRNTIYF.

The chain employs TRBV29-1 and TRBJ2-6; 8 positions agree with TRBD1. The germline CDR1 and CDR2 sequences are SQVTM and ANQGSEA. The CDR3 has 17 amino acids. V was pared by 5 bases and J by 0 bases, with 9 bases of the junction left unmatched. The CDR3 sequence is CSVSFRDRFSGANVLTF. The DNA for the CDR3 is TGCAGCGTTAGTTTTAGGGACAGGTTCTCTGGGGCCAACGTCCTGACTTTC.

This chain connects TRBV25-1 to TRBJ2-5; possibly TRBD2 for D (6 bases). The CDR3 has 13 amino acids. Germline V gives CDR1 MGHDK, CDR2 SYGVNS. The V gene lost 6 bases and the J gene lost 4 bases, with 12 bases spanning the gap. The chain's CDR3 is CASRGGWRETQYF. The CDR3 DNA is TGTGCCAGCAGAGGAGGGTGGCGAGAGACCCAGTACTTC.